Each of the 26 T cell receptor beta chains below was sequenced from the same sample in a study of blood T cell repertoires in COVID-19. The data were produced by immunoSEQ multiplex PCR, yet TCRdb's version contains in-frame clones alone and is incomplete. Here the sample spans roughly 38,000 clones, around 90% being singletons. Sequencing used peripheral blood. The source is an older man with acute or convalescent COVID-19.

The chain uses TRBV20-1 and TRBJ2-1; TRBD2 matches at 12 bases. The CDR3 is 13 amino acids. The germline V gene has CDR1 DFQATT and CDR2 SNEGSKA (reference sequence). With 3 bases clipped from V and 9 bases from J, the junction kept 3 bases outside the gene matches. The CDR3 loop reads CSASPSGRAEQFF. The CDR3 bases are TGCAGTGCTAGTCCTAGCGGGAGGGCTGAGCAGTTCTTC.

This chain joins TRBV6-5 and TRBJ1-5, with D perhaps matching TRBD1 (6 bases). V lost 6 bases to trimming and J lost 3 bases, with 9 bases between them. Germline V gene data show CDR1 as MNHEY and CDR2 as SVGAGI. This CDR3 has 13 amino acids. This chain's CDR3 is CASRDSLNQPQHF. The CDR3 DNA sequence: TGTGCCAGCAGGGACAGCCTCAATCAGCCCCAGCATTTT.

This clone was observed a few times. The chain employs TRBV6-2 or TRBV6-3 and TRBJ1-1, with D uncertain. Germline V lookup: CDR1 MNHEY, CDR2 SVGEGT. The CDR3 consists of 14 residues. V was trimmed by 3 bases and J by 6 bases, leaving 14 bases between them. CDR3 sequence reads: CASSYWEGNPEAFF. The CDR3 DNA sequence: TGTGCCAGCAGTTATTGGGAGGGTAACCCTGAAGCTTTCTTT.

The rearrangement uses TRBV5-1 and TRBJ1-2; the D gene is possibly TRBD1 (6 bases). Germline CDR1 is SGHRS and CDR2 is YFSETQ. V lost 4 bases, J lost 0 bases, and 16 bases lay in between. The CDR3 sequence is 16 residues long. The CDR3 here is CASSQGTGKANYGYTF. CDR3 nucleotide sequence: TGCGCCAGCAGCCAAGGAACAGGGAAAGCTAACTATGGCTACACCTTC.

In its sample, this clone was seen once. The chain employs TRBV24-1 and TRBJ2-1; 8 positions match TRBD2. CDR1 and CDR2 from the germline V gene are KGHDR and SFDVKD. V shed 3 bases and J 4 bases; nucleotides not matched to a gene: 7. The CDR3 has 16 amino acids. This CDR3 is CATSDPTSGDYNEQFF. CDR3 bases: TGTGCCACCAGTGATCCTACTAGCGGAGATTACAATGAGCAGTTCTTC.

V is TRBV9 and J is TRBJ2-5; no definite D call. The CDR3 sequence is 15 residues long. Trimming left V 0 bases short and J 5 bases short, with 14 bases between. Germline lookup yields CDR1 SGDLS and CDR2 YYNGEE. CDR3 loop: CASSVDPRGGETQYF. The CDR3 nucleotides read TGTGCCAGCAGCGTAGACCCCCGCGGTGGGGAGACCCAGTACTTC.

V usage is TRBV5-1 and J usage is TRBJ2-7, with D maybe TRBD1 (5 bases). The CDR3 is made up of 12 amino acids. Deletions cut 0 bases from V and 9 bases from J, with 10 bases between. The germline gives CDR1 SGHRS, CDR2 YFSETQ. This CDR3 is CASSLGQGTQYF. The DNA for the CDR3 is TGCGCCAGCAGCTTGGGTCAGGGAACGCAGTACTTC.

The V call is TRBV12-5, the J call TRBJ2-7; 11 nucleotides line up with TRBD1. The CDR3 is 13 residues long. J gave up 6 bases and V 10 bases, and 8 bases lay outside the gene matches. Per the germline V gene, CDR1 is LGHNT and CDR2 is FRNRAP. Written as DNA, the CDR3 is TGTGCTACATCGACCGGGACAGGGGGCGAGCAGTACTTC. Translation gives CATSTGTGGEQYF. Full variable domain (outside the CDR3, taken from reference TRBV12-5 and TRBJ2-7): DARVTQTPRHKVTEMGQEVTMRCQPILGHNTVFWYRQTMMQGLELLAYFRNRAPLDDSGMPKDRFSAEMPDATLATLKIQPSEPRDSAVYFCATSTGTGGEQYFGPGTRLTVT.

This clone came up a few times. The chain links TRBV21-1 to TRBJ2-5; TRBD2 reflects the table's D call only, with no check against the DNA. TRBV21-1 counts as a pseudogene. The CDR3 totals 18 residues. The CDR3 protein is CASSKALLSAGEQETQYF. CDR3 nucleotide sequence: TGTGCCAGCAGCAAAGCGCTTTTGTCGGCGGGAGAGCAAGAGACCCAGTACTTC.

V usage is TRBV6-4 and J usage is TRBJ2-6; tentatively, D is TRBD2 (6 bases). V was shortened by 8 bases and J by 0 bases, with 20 bases between the two germline ends. The length of the CDR3 is 18 residues. Germline V gene sequence: CDR1 MRHNA, CDR2 SNTAGT. CDR3 amino acids: CASLLRGKGYSGANVLTF. The CDR3 DNA reads TGTGCCAGCCTCCTTCGGGGGAAGGGTTACTCTGGGGCCAACGTCCTGACTTTC.

The genes are TRBV19 and TRBJ1-2, with D possibly matching TRBD1 (6 bases). V was cut by 5 bases and J by 8 bases, with 15 bases left in between. CDR1 and CDR2 (germline): LNHDA, SQIVND (reference sequence). This CDR3 has 13 residues. As DNA, the CDR3 is TGTGCCAGTAGTCCCGGGGGGCCCGAGGGCTACACCTTC. Translation: CASSPGGPEGYTF. Based on the CDR3 plus reference TRBV19 and TRBJ1-2, the full variable domain is DGGITQSPKYLFRKEGQNVTLSCEQNLNHDAMYWYRQDPGQGLRLIYYSQIVNDFQKGDIAEGYSVSREKKESFPLTVTSAQKNPTAFYLCASSPGGPEGYTFGSGTRLTVV.

This clone was seen a single time. The chain employs TRBV9 and TRBJ1-1, with D possibly matching TRBD1 (5 bases). The CDR3 runs to 19 residues. V shed 3 bases and J shed 1 base, with 25 bases lying between them. Germline V gene data show CDR1 as SGDLS and CDR2 as YYNGEE. The CDR3 nucleotides are TGTGCCAGCAGCGGGGGGAGTGCGGGGCTCACCATCTCGAACACTGAAGCTTTCTTT. It encodes CASSGGSAGLTISNTEAFF.

The gene calls are TRBV7-2 and TRBJ2-1; 9 nucleotides agree with TRBD2. CDR1 and CDR2 from the germline V gene are SGHTA and FQGNSA. V dropped 4 bases and J dropped 6; count of bases not matched to a gene: 13. This CDR3 contains 17 residues. CDR3 sequence: CASSSLGSGSIGNEQFF. The CDR3 region has the DNA TGTGCCAGCAGCTCCCTGGGTAGCGGGAGTATCGGCAATGAGCAGTTCTTC.

Of note for this clone: The same CDR3 is also encoded by other DNA sequences in this sample. J is TRBJ2-3 and V is TRBV9; a possible D gene is TRBD1 (6 bases). This CDR3 has 13 residues. The germline CDR1 and CDR2 sequences are SGDLS and YYNGEE. V was pared by 2 bases and J by 3 bases, with 7 bases between. The CDR3 DNA is TGTGCCAGCAGCGTTACAGGGACAGATACGCAGTATTTT. This translates into CASSVTGTDTQYF. The full variable domain, in which reference TRBV9 and TRBJ2-3 provide the parts outside the CDR3, is DSGVTQTPKHLITATGQRVTLRCSPRSGDLSVYWYQQSLDQGLQFLIQYYNGEERAKGNILERFSAQQFPDLHSELNLSSLELGDSALYFCASSVTGTDTQYFGPGTRLTVL.

In this sample, this clone turned up once. The rearrangement uses TRBV28 and TRBJ1-4, with TRBD1 as a possible D gene (5 bases). Germline assignment: CDR1 MDHEN and CDR2 SYDVKM. Trimming took off 6 bases at V and 8 bases at J, with 7 bases between the two ends. The CDR3 covers 11 residues. CDR3 sequence: CASRWGEKLFF. The CDR3 coding sequence is TGTGCCAGCAGATGGGGCGAAAAACTGTTTTTT.

In regard to this clone: A read error may produce the germline difference seen at one junction end. The V and J genes are TRBV7-2 and TRBJ1-5; 7 positions match TRBD1. Per the germline V gene, CDR1 is SGHTA and CDR2 is FQGNSA. The CDR3 totals 15 residues. The CDR3 region is CASSFSGGGKQPQHF. The CDR3 DNA reads TGTGCCAGCAGCTTTTCGGGAGGGGGCAAGCAGCCCCAGCATTTT.

The chain couples TRBV27 to TRBJ2-1; maybe TRBD1 (5 bases). The germline V gene has CDR1 MNHEY and CDR2 SMNVEV (reference sequence). The CDR3 sequence is 14 residues long. With 8 bases removed from V and 0 bases from J, the gap between germline ends came to 11 bases. The CDR3 reads CASGEDSSYNEQFF. As DNA, the CDR3 is TGTGCCAGCGGGGAAGACAGCTCCTACAATGAGCAGTTCTTC.

The chain carries TRBV27 and TRBJ1-6; D perhaps matches TRBD1 (6 bases). Germline CDR1 MNHEY, CDR2 SMNVEV (reference sequence). The V gene lost 2 bases and the J gene lost 5 bases, with 19 bases spanning the gap. This CDR3 is built from 18 residues. The CDR3 sequence: CASSLDRDNLWDNSPLHF. Written as DNA, the CDR3 is TGTGCCAGCAGTTTAGACCGGGACAACCTGTGGGATAATTCACCCCTCCACTTT.

This clone was counted only a few times. The CDR3 is CASRDYAGGGYTF. The DNA of the CDR3 is TGTGCCAGCCGAGATTACGCGGGAGGCGGCTACACCTTC. The chain carries TRBV27 and TRBJ1-2; D unresolved. The ends were cut back, 8 bases at V and 8 bases at J, with 18 bases in the middle. The CDR3 extends over 13 amino acids. Germline V gene data show CDR1 as MNHEY and CDR2 as SMNVEV (reference sequence).

The J gene is TRBJ2-7, the V gene TRBV28; the D gene is possibly TRBD1 (6 bases). The CDR3 spans 14 residues. CDR1 and CDR2 (germline): MDHEN, SYDVKM. V lost 2 bases, J lost 0 bases, and 8 bases lay in between. This chain's CDR3 is CASSLTGSSYEQYF. The CDR3 DNA follows: TGTGCCAGCAGTTTAACAGGGAGCTCCTACGAGCAGTACTTC.

As DNA, the CDR3 is TGCGCCGGGGTCCGACAGGGGAGTATTGAGACCCAGTACTTC. It specifies CAGVRQGSIETQYF. The rearrangement joins TRBV23-1 to TRBJ2-5; 8 bases match TRBD1. TRBV23-1 is known as an ORF, though its function is uncertain. The CDR3 is 14 amino acids. V was clipped by 11 bases and J by 5 bases; unmatched bases: 13.

This rearrangement joins TRBV3-1 (or the pseudogene TRBV3-2) to TRBJ2-1; D may be TRBD2 (5 bases). Germline values: CDR1 LGHDT, CDR2 YNNKEL (reference sequence). This CDR3 is built from 13 residues. Trimming removed 4 bases at V and 9 bases at J, with 13 bases between. The CDR3 spells CASSLGASGEQFF. CDR3 in DNA: TGTGCCAGCAGCCTCGGAGCAAGCGGTGAGCAGTTCTTC.

This sequence joins TRBV7-9 and TRBJ2-6; 7 bases match TRBD1. Germline V CDR1 and CDR2: SEHNR, FQNEAQ (reference sequence). Trimming removed 5 bases from V and 2 bases from J; junction bases left unmatched: 3. The length of the CDR3 is 15 residues. Here the CDR3 reads CASSKGGAGANVLTF. The CDR3, as DNA: TGTGCCAGCAGCAAAGGGGGCGCTGGGGCCAACGTCCTGACTTTC.

The rearrangement uses TRBV27 and TRBJ1-2; D unresolved. The CDR3 runs to 12 residues. The V end lost 4 bases, the J end lost 5 bases, and 8 bases lay between the germline ends. Germline V gene sequence: CDR1 MNHEY, CDR2 SMNVEV (reference sequence). Written as DNA, the CDR3 is TGTGCCAGCAGTTCCGGGGTATATGGCTACACCTTC. Residues: CASSSGVYGYTF.

The sample holds one count of this clone. The rearrangement links TRBV18 to TRBJ2-7; possible D gene TRBD1, 6 bases. CDR1 is KGHSH and CDR2 is LQKENI in the germline V gene. This CDR3 spans 12 amino acids. The V end lost 6 bases, the J end lost 7 bases, and 13 bases lay between the germline ends. The CDR3 here is CASSQQGFEQYF. CDR3 nucleotide sequence: TGTGCCAGCTCTCAACAGGGATTTGAGCAGTACTTC.

This clone showed up just a few times. The genes are TRBV5-4 and TRBJ1-2; no firm D call. Germline CDR1 SGHNT, CDR2 YYREEE (reference sequence). CDR3 length equals 14 residues. V lost 0 bases and J 0 bases, leaving 6 bases between the germline ends. The CDR3 here is CASSLGRPNYGYTF. Written as DNA, the CDR3 is TGTGCCAGCAGCTTGGGCAGGCCTAACTATGGCTACACCTTC.